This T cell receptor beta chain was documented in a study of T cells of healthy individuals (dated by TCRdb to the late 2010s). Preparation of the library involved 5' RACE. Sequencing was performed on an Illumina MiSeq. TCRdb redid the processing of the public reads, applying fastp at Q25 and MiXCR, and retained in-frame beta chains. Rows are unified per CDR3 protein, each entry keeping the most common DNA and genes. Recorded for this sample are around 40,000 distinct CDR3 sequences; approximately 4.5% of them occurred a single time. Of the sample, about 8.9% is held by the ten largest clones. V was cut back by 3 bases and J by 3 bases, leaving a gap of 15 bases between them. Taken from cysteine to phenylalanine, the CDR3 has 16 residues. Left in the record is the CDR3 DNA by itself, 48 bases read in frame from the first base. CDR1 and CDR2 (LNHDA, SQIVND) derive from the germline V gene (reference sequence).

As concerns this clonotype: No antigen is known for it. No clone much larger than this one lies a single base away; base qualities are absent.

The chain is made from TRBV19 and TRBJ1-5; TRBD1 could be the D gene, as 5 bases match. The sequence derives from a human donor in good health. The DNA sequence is TGTGCCAGTAGTATGGGGGTCTCGGTCTCCAATCAGCCCCAGCATTTT. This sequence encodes CASSMGVSVSNQPQHF.